This T cell receptor (beta chain) was sequenced during a study of CD8 T cells in ankylosing spondylitis. Study-level results: In reactive arthritis synovial fluid and blood, some motif variants had been reported before. About 8 highly homologous variants made up a TCR beta motif, and this motif appeared characteristic of ankylosing spondylitis blood. Significant enrichment of disease-linked clones was reported in matched ankylosing spondylitis synovial fluid. Disease-linked clones were CD8+ and relatively rare in peripheral blood.

The germline V gene encodes CDR1 SGDLS and CDR2 YYNGEE. CDR3 length: 15 amino acids. V lost 0 bases and J lost 2, with 9 bases in between. With molecular barcodes, quantitative 5'-RACE was used to make the TCR beta libraries. One entry per CDR3 protein, called by TCRdb with MiXCR from the 5' RACE reads. The table records under 250,000 distinct CDR3 sequences, approximately 7.4% of them present only once. This clonotype was picked up many times. Antigen specificity is unknown. This clonotype originated in a male donor with ankylosing spondylitis. The chain carries TRBV9 and TRBJ1-3; weak D call: TRBD1 (5 bases). Source material: blood, either unsorted or a sorted T cell fraction (not recorded which). CDR3 protein: CASSVEGRAGNTIYF. CDR3 coding DNA: TGTGCCAGCAGCGTAGAGGGCAGGGCTGGAAACACCATATATTTT.